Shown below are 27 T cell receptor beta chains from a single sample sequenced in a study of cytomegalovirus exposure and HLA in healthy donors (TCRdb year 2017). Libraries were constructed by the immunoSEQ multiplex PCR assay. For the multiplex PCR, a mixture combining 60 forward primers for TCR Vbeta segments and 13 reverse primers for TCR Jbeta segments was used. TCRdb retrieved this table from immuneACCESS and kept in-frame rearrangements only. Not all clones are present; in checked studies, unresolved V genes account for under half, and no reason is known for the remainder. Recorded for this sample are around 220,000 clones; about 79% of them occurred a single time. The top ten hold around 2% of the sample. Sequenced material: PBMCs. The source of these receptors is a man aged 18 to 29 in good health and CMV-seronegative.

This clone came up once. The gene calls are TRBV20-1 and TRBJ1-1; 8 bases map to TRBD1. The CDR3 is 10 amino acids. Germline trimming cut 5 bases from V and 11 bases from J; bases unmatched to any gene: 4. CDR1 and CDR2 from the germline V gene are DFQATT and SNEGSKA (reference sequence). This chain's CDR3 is CSAPRGQAFF. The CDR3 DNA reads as TGCAGTGCTCCCAGGGGGCAGGCTTTCTTT.

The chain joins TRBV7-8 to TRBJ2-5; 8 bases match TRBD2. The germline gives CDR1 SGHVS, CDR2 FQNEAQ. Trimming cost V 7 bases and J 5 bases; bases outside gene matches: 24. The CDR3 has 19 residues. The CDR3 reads CASIQERFRGTSERETQYF. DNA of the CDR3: TGTGCCAGCATCCAGGAGAGATTTCGGGGGACTAGTGAGCGTGAGACCCAGTACTTC.

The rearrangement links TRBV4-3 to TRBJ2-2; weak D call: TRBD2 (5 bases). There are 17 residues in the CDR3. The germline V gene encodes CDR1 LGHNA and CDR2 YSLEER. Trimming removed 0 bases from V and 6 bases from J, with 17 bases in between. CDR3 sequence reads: CASSQDLGAVNAGELFF. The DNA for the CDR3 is TGCGCCAGCAGCCAAGATCTGGGAGCGGTAAACGCCGGGGAGCTGTTTTTT.

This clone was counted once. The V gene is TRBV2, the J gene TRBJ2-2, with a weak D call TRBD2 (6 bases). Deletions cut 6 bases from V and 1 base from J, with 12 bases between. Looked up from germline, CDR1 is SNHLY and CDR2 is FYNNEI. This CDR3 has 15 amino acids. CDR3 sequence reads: CASRGTSGNTGELFF. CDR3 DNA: TGTGCCAGCAGGGGGACTTCGGGGAACACCGGGGAGCTGTTTTTT.

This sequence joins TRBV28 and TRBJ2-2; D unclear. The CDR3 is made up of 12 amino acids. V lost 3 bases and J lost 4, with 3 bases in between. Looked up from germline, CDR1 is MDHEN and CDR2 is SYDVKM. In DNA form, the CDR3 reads TGTGCCAGCAGTTTGAGCACCGGGGAGCTGTTTTTT. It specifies CASSLSTGELFF. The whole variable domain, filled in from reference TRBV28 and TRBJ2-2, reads DVKVTQSSRYLVKRTGEKVFLECVQDMDHENMFWYRQDPGLGLRLIYFSYDVKMKEKGDIPEGYSVSREKKERFSLILESASTNQTSMYLCASSLSTGELFFGEGSRLTVL.

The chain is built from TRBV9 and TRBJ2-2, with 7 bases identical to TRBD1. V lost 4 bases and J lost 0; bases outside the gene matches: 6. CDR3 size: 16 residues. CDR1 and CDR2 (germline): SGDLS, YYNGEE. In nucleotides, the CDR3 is TGTGCCAGCAGCTGGACAGGATCCGCGAACACCGGGGAGCTGTTTTTT. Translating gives CASSWTGSANTGELFF.

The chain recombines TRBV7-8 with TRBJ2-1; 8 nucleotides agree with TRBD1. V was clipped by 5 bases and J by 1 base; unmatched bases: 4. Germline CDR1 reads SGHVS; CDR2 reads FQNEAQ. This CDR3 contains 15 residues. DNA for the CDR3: TGTGCCAGCAGCCCGGACAGGGAATCCTACAATGAGCAGTTCTTC. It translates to CASSPDRESYNEQFF.

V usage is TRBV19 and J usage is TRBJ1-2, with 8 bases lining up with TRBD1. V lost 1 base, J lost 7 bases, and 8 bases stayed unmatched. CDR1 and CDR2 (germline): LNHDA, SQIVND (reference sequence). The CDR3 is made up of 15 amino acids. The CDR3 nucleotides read TGTGCCAGTAGTATAGTCACCGGACAGGGCGGTGGCTACACCTTC. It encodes CASSIVTGQGGGYTF.

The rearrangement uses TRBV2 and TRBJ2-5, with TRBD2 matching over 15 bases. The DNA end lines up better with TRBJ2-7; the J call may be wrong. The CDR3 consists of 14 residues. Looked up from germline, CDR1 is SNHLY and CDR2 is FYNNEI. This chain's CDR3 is CASRGLAGGYEQYF. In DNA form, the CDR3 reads TGTGCCAGCAGAGGACTAGCGGGAGGGTACGAGCAGTACTTC.

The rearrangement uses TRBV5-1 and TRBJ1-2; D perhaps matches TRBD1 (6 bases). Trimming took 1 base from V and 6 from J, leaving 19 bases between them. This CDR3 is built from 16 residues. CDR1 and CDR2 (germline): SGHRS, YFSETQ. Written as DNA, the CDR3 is TGCGCCAGCAGCTTGACCGGCGGCCCAGGGGCCGATGGCTACACCTTC. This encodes CASSLTGGPGADGYTF.

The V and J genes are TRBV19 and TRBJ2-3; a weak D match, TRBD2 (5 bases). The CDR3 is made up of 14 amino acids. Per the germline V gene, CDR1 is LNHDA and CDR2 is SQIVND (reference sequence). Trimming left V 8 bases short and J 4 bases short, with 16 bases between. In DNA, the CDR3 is TGTGCCAGTCAAGCCCTTAGCGAGGCAGATACGCAGTATTTT. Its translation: CASQALSEADTQYF.

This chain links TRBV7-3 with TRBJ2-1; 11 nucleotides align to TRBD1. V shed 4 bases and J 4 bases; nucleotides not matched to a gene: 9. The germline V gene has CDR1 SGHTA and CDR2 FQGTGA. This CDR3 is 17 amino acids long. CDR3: CASSSQPGQGAYNEQFF. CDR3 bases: TGTGCCAGCAGCTCTCAGCCCGGACAGGGGGCTTACAATGAGCAGTTCTTC.

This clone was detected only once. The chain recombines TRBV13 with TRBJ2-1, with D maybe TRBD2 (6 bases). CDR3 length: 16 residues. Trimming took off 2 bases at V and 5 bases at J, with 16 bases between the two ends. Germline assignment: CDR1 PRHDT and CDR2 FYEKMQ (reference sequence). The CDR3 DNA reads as TGTGCCAGCAGCTTATGGGCAATCGGGGGACACAATGAGCAGTTCTTC. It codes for CASSLWAIGGHNEQFF. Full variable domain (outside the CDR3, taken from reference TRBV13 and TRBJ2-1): AAGVIQSPRHLIKEKRETATLKCYPIPRHDTVYWYQQGPGQDPQFLISFYEKMQSDKGSIPDRFSAQQFSDYHSELNMSSLELGDSALYFCASSLWAIGGHNEQFFGPGTRLTVL.

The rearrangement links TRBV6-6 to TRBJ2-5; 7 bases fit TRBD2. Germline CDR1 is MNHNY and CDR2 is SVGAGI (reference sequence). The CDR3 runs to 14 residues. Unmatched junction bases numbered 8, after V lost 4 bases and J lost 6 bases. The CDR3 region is CASSSKTSQQTQYF. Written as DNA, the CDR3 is TGTGCCAGCAGTTCCAAGACTAGCCAGCAGACCCAGTACTTC.

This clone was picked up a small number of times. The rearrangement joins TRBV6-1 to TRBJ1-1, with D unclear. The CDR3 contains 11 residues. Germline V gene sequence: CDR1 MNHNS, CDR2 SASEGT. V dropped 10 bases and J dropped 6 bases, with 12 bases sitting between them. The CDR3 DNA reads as TGTGCCATATTGAAGGGAGCTGAAGCTTTCTTT. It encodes CAILKGAEAFF.

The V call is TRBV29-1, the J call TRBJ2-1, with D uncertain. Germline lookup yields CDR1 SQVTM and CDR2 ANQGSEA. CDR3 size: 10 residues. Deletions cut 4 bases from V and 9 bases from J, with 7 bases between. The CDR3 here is CSVARAEQFF. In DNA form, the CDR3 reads TGCAGCGTTGCGCGCGCTGAGCAGTTCTTC.

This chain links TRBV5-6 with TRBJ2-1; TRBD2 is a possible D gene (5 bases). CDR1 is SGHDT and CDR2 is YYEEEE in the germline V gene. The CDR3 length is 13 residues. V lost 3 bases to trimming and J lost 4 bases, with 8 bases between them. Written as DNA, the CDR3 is TGTGCCAGCAGCTGGACTCTTTACAATGAGCAGTTCTTC. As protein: CASSWTLYNEQFF.

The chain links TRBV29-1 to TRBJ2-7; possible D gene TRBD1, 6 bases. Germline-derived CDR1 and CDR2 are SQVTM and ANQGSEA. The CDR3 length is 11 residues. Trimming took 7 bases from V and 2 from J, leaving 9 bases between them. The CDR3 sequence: CSATGPYEQYF. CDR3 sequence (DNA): TGCAGCGCCACAGGGCCCTACGAGCAGTACTTC.

CDR3 sequence: CASSLSWETGTGADTQYF. CDR3 sequence (DNA): TGTGCCAGCAGCTTAAGTTGGGAGACAGGGACGGGGGCAGATACGCAGTATTTT. The chain recombines TRBV7-3 with TRBJ2-3; a weak D match, TRBD1 (7 bases). Trimming shortened V by 1 base and J by 4 bases, and 21 bases separated the two germline ends. The germline V gene has CDR1 SGHTA and CDR2 FQGTGA. This CDR3 is 18 amino acids long. The full variable domain, completed using reference TRBV7-3 and TRBJ2-3, is GAGVSQTPSNKVTEKGKYVELRCDPISGHTALYWYRQSLGQGPEFLIYFQGTGAADDSGLPNDRFFAVRPEGSVSTLKIQRTERGDSAVYLCASSLSWETGTGADTQYFGPGTRLTVL.

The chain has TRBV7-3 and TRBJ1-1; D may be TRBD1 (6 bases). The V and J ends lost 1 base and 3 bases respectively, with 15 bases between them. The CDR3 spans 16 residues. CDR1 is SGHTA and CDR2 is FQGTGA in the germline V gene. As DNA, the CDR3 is TGTGCCAGCAGCTTAATAGGGGGGGGTGTAGACACTGAAGCTTTCTTT. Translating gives CASSLIGGGVDTEAFF.

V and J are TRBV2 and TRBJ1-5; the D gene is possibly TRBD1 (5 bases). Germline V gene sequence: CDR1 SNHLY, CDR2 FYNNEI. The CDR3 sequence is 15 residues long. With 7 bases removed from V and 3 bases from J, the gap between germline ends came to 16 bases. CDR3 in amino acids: CASKEQGWINQPQHF. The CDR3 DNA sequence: TGTGCCAGCAAAGAGCAGGGTTGGATCAATCAGCCCCAGCATTTT.

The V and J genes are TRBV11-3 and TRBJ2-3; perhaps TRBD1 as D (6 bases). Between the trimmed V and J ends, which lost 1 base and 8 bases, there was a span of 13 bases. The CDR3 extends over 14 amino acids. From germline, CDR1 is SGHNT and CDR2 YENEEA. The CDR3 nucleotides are TGTGCCAGCAGCTTAGTCGCGACAGGAGGTACGCAGTATTTT. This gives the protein CASSLVATGGTQYF.

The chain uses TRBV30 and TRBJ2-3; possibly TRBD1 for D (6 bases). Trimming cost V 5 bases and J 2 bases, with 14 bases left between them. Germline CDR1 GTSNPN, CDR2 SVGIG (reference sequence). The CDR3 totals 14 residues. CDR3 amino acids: CAWDRGGPTDTQYF. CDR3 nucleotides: TGTGCCTGGGATAGAGGGGGTCCCACAGATACGCAGTATTTT.

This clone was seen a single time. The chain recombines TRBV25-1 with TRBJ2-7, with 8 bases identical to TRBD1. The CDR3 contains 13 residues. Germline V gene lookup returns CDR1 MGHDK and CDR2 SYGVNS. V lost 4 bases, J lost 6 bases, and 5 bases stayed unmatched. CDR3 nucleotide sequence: TGTGCCAGCAGTGGGATGACAGGGGTCGAGCAGTACTTC. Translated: CASSGMTGVEQYF.

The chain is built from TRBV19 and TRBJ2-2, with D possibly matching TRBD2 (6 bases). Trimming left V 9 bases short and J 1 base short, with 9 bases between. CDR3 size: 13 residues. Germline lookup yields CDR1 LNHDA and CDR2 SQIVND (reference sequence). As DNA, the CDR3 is TGTGCCAGCCTTAGCGGGAACACCGGGGAGCTGTTTTTT. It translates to CASLSGNTGELFF.

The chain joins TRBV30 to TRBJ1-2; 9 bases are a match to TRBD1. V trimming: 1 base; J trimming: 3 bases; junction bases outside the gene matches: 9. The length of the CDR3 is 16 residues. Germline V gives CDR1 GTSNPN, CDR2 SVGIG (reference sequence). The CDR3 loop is CAWSDRWGDRDYGYTF. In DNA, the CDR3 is TGTGCCTGGAGTGACAGGTGGGGGGACAGGGACTATGGCTACACCTTC.

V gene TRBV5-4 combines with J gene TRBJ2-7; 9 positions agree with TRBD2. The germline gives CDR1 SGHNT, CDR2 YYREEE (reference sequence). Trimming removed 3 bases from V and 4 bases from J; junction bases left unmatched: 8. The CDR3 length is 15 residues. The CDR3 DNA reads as TGTGCCAGCAGCTCGGGTGCGGGGGGGCTTTACGAGCAGTACTTC. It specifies CASSSGAGGLYEQYF.